This T cell receptor beta chain appears in the sequencing data of a study of T-cell memory formation after mild COVID-19. MiXCR, run by TCRdb on the 5' RACE reads, gives a single entry per CDR3 protein. The sample carries roughly 160,000 distinct CDR3 sequences, around 13% recorded once. This clonotype was recorded many times. Its antigen is unidentified. The CDR3 covers 13 residues. V lost 1 base and J 3 bases, leaving 7 bases between the germline ends. The germline CDR1 and CDR2 sequences are SGHRS and YFSETQ. Study-level findings and limits: Most CD4+ clones that shrank were in CM and EM, while CD8+ ones turned up in EMRA.

The receptor was isolated from a man between 18 and 35 years old who had mild COVID-19 (a few samples of this study predate the infection). Cell type and time point are not known. This chain uses TRBV5-1 with TRBJ2-5, with D perhaps matching TRBD1 or TRBD2 (5 bases each). The sample consisted of PBMCs or a T cell subset sorted from them (not recorded which). Written as DNA, the CDR3 is TGCGCCAGCAGCTTGAGAGGGGAAGAGACCCAGTACTTC. Translating it yields CASSLRGEETQYF.